The 26 T cell receptor beta chains given below trace back to one sample, sequenced in a study of blood T cell repertoires in COVID-19. Sequencing used immunoSEQ multiplex PCR; TCRdb keeps in-frame clones, though not all of them. The sample contains about 230,000 clones, around four fifths of which appear only once. Sequencing was done on a sample of peripheral blood. The receptor source for this set is a woman aged 70 to 79 with active or convalescent COVID-19.

The chain joins TRBV2 to TRBJ1-2, with 12 bases aligning to TRBD1. Trimming cost V 6 bases and J 6 bases; bases outside gene matches: 8. Per the germline V gene, CDR1 is SNHLY and CDR2 is FYNNEI. The CDR3 has 15 amino acids. Here the CDR3 DNA reads TGTGCCAGCAGCCCTGGGACAGGGGGCGGGGATGGCTACACCTTC. Amino acids: CASSPGTGGGDGYTF. Using reference TRBV2 and TRBJ1-2 for the parts outside the CDR3, the full variable domain is EPEVTQTPSHQVTQMGQEVILRCVPISNHLYFYWYRQILGQKVEFLVSFYNNEISEKSEIFDDQFSVERPDGSNFTLKIRSTKLEDSAMYFCASSPGTGGGDGYTFGSGTRLTVV.

The chain links TRBV11-2 to TRBJ2-7; possible D gene TRBD1, 5 bases. CDR3 length equals 18 residues. The V gene lost 5 bases and the J gene lost 0 bases, with 23 bases spanning the gap. Germline values: CDR1 SGHAT, CDR2 FQNNGV. CDR3 amino acids: CASSPESAGWTPSYEQYF. CDR3 bases: TGTGCCAGCAGCCCCGAGTCGGCAGGGTGGACACCCTCCTACGAGCAGTACTTC. Full variable domain (outside the CDR3, taken from reference TRBV11-2 and TRBJ2-7): EAGVAQSPRYKIIEKRQSVAFWCNPISGHATLYWYQQILGQGPKLLIQFQNNGVVDDSQLPKDRFSAERLKGVDSTLKIQPAKLEDSAVYLCASSPESAGWTPSYEQYFGPGTRLTVT.

This chain links TRBV30 with TRBJ2-3, with no clear D. The germline gives CDR1 GTSNPN, CDR2 SVGIG (reference sequence). The V gene lost 2 bases and the J gene lost 5 bases, with 8 bases spanning the gap. The CDR3 consists of 12 residues. Here the CDR3 DNA reads TGTGCCTGGAGTCCCCTTAGAGATACGCAGTATTTT. Its translation is CAWSPLRDTQYF.

V gene TRBV28 combines with J gene TRBJ2-1, with D tentatively TRBD1 (8 bases). Trimming stripped 8 bases from V and 9 bases from J, with 17 bases between. CDR3 size: 13 residues. CDR1 is MDHEN and CDR2 is SYDVKM in the germline V gene. In DNA, the CDR3 is TGTGCCAGCTGGTACAGGGGGGGCTCTGAGCAGTTCTTC. This encodes CASWYRGGSEQFF.

V usage is TRBV14 and J usage is TRBJ1-1, with D possibly matching TRBD1 (6 bases). Trimming cost V 0 bases and J 5 bases, with 13 bases left between them. The CDR3 is made up of 15 amino acids. Germline loops: CDR1 SGHDN, CDR2 FVKESK. The CDR3 spells CASSQDWGGRTEAFF. CDR3 DNA: TGTGCCAGCAGCCAAGATTGGGGGGGCCGGACTGAAGCTTTCTTT.

V is TRBV3-1 (or the pseudogene TRBV3-2) and J is TRBJ1-2; D is undetermined. The CDR3 totals 13 residues. CDR1 is LGHDT and CDR2 is YNNKEL in the germline V gene (reference sequence). V was shortened by 4 bases and J by 6 bases, with 12 bases between the two germline ends. The CDR3 spells CASSLIGFDGYTF. The CDR3 nucleotides are TGTGCCAGCAGCCTCATCGGGTTCGATGGCTACACCTTC.

The DNA of the CDR3 is TGCGCCAGCAGCACGGACAGATACGAGCAGTACTTC. It translates to CASSTDRYEQYF. This chain joins TRBV5-1 and TRBJ2-7; maybe TRBD1 (6 bases). Germline CDR1 reads SGHRS; CDR2 reads YFSETQ. V was cut by 4 bases and J by 4 bases, with 9 bases left in between. The CDR3 consists of 12 residues.

The chain has TRBV7-9 and TRBJ1-1, with D perhaps TRBD1 (5 bases). This CDR3 spans 12 amino acids. The V and J ends lost 2 bases and 7 bases respectively, with 8 bases between them. CDR1 and CDR2 (germline): SEHNR, FQNEAQ (reference sequence). The DNA of the CDR3 is TGTGCCAGCAGCTTATCGCAGGGTGAAGCTTTCTTT. Residues: CASSLSQGEAFF.

This clone was counted a single time. The chain couples TRBV2 to TRBJ1-6, with TRBD1 identical over 8 bases. This CDR3 spans 13 amino acids. Trimming cost V 6 bases and J 8 bases; bases outside gene matches: 3. From germline, CDR1 is SNHLY and CDR2 FYNNEI. CDR3 amino acids: CASRDREDSPLHF. As DNA, the CDR3 is TGTGCCAGCAGGGACAGGGAAGATTCACCCCTCCACTTT.

The rearrangement joins TRBV6-5 to TRBJ2-7; 9 nucleotides match TRBD1. The germline V gene has CDR1 MNHEY and CDR2 SVGAGI. The CDR3 consists of 13 residues. V gave up 5 bases and J gave up 7 bases; unmatched junction bases: 6. CDR3 sequence: CASSTPDRGEQYF. CDR3 nucleotide sequence: TGTGCCAGCAGTACCCCGGACAGGGGAGAGCAGTACTTC.

CDR3 DNA sequence: TGTGCCAGCAGTTTATTAGGGACAGGGAATGAAAAACTGTTTTTT. Translation: CASSLLGTGNEKLFF. J is TRBJ1-4 and V is TRBV28; 9 bases map to TRBD1. The CDR3 totals 15 residues. In germline, CDR1 is MDHEN, CDR2 SYDVKM. The junction had 2 bases not matched to a gene; V was cut back by 1 base and J by 5 bases.

This chain joins TRBV19 and TRBJ2-3; 11 bases line up with TRBD2. Germline assignment: CDR1 LNHDA and CDR2 SQIVND (reference sequence). CDR3 length equals 16 residues. V lost 6 bases to trimming and J lost 6 bases; unmatched junction nucleotides: 11. For the CDR3, the DNA is TGTGCCAGTAGAACTCATAGCGGGAGGGCATCCGATACGCAGTATTTT. As protein: CASRTHSGRASDTQYF. The variable domain in full, completed from reference TRBV19 and TRBJ2-3, reads DGGITQSPKYLFRKEGQNVTLSCEQNLNHDAMYWYRQDPGQGLRLIYYSQIVNDFQKGDIAEGYSVSREKKESFPLTVTSAQKNPTAFYLCASRTHSGRASDTQYFGPGTRLTVL.

The J gene is TRBJ1-1, the V gene TRBV27; the match to TRBD1 covers 8 bases. The CDR3 spans 14 residues. The germline gives CDR1 MNHEY, CDR2 SMNVEV (reference sequence). V trimming: 6 bases; J trimming: 6 bases; junction bases outside the gene matches: 9. The CDR3 bases are TGTGCCAGCAGGCCAGGACAGGGCTATTCTGAAGCTTTCTTT. Its translation: CASRPGQGYSEAFF.

This clone was seen a few times. The rearrangement links TRBV11-2 to TRBJ2-3; D possibly corresponds to TRBD2 (6 bases). Trimming left V 4 bases short and J 1 base short, with 12 bases between. CDR1 and CDR2 (germline): SGHAT, FQNNGV. The CDR3 runs to 15 residues. CDR3 in amino acids: CASSSLIAGTDTQYF. The CDR3 coding sequence is TGTGCCAGCAGCTCCCTGATAGCGGGCACAGATACGCAGTATTTT.

Comment on this clone: Other DNA variants within this sample encode the same CDR3. This chain connects TRBV5-1 to TRBJ2-1; D is undetermined. CDR1 SGHRS and CDR2 YFSETQ come from the germline V gene. The CDR3 is made up of 13 amino acids. V lost 3 bases to trimming and J lost 4 bases, with 8 bases between them. CDR3 nucleotide sequence: TGCGCCAGCAGCTCGAGTTCGTACAATGAGCAGTTCTTC. Translated: CASSSSSYNEQFF.

This chain connects TRBV6-5 to TRBJ2-7; the D gene is possibly TRBD2 (6 bases). The CDR3 loop spans 14 amino acids. Trimming left V 0 bases short and J 4 bases short, with 10 bases between. Per the germline V gene, CDR1 is MNHEY and CDR2 is SVGAGI. In nucleotides, the CDR3 is TGTGCCAGCAGTTACTCGGGACTGGCGTACGAGCAGTACTTC. This codes for CASSYSGLAYEQYF.

The J gene is TRBJ1-1, the V gene TRBV25-1; unclear D gene. From germline, CDR1 is MGHDK and CDR2 SYGVNS. Trimming took off 3 bases at V and 0 bases at J, with 11 bases between the two ends. The CDR3 extends over 15 amino acids. The CDR3 nucleotides read TGTGCCAGCAGTGACTCCACGGAGGTGAACACTGAAGCTTTCTTT. Encoded protein: CASSDSTEVNTEAFF. Supplemented by reference TRBV25-1 and TRBJ1-1, the full variable domain reads EADIYQTPRYLVIGTGKKITLECSQTMGHDKMYWYQQDPGMELHLIHYSYGVNSTEKGDLSSESTVSRIRTEHFPLTLESARPSHTSQYLCASSDSTEVNTEAFFGQGTRLTVV.

The chain combines TRBV20-1 with TRBJ1-3; 8 positions agree with TRBD1. V was clipped by 3 bases and J by 3 bases; unmatched bases: 4. The CDR3 runs to 14 residues. Per the germline V gene, CDR1 is DFQATT and CDR2 is SNEGSKA (reference sequence). The CDR3 DNA is TGCAGTGCTAGTCAGGGGGCAAATGGAAACACCATATATTTT. This sequence encodes CSASQGANGNTIYF.

This chain connects TRBV28 to TRBJ1-5; D perhaps matches TRBD1 (5 bases). Germline V gene data show CDR1 as MDHEN and CDR2 as SYDVKM. This CDR3 comprises 13 residues. The V end lost 7 bases, the J end lost 5 bases, and 12 bases lay between the germline ends. The CDR3 sequence is CASMTVVDQPQHF. The CDR3 DNA is TGTGCCAGCATGACAGTCGTAGATCAGCCCCAGCATTTT.

This clone was seen a single time. J is TRBJ2-5 and V is TRBV3-1 (or the pseudogene TRBV3-2); D ambiguous. CDR1 is LGHDT and CDR2 is YNNKEL in the germline V gene (reference sequence). This CDR3 has 13 amino acids. V was trimmed by 2 bases and J by 0 bases, leaving 4 bases between them. The CDR3 region is CASSQLHQETQYF. The CDR3 DNA reads as TGTGCCAGCAGCCAACTACACCAAGAGACCCAGTACTTC.

Notes on this clone: The same CDR3 arises from other DNA sequences in this sample as well. The V call is TRBV5-1, the J call TRBJ2-3; possible D gene TRBD1, 5 bases. Germline CDR1 and CDR2: SGHRS and YFSETQ. V gave up 4 bases and J gave up 2 bases, with 8 bases separating them. This CDR3 has 13 residues. The CDR3 bases are TGCGCCAGCAGCCTGGGGCCCACAGATACGCAGTATTTT. Its translation: CASSLGPTDTQYF.

The V gene is TRBV18, the J gene TRBJ2-4, with 14 bases aligning to TRBD2. The CDR3 extends over 19 amino acids. The V and J ends lost 0 bases and 1 base, in that order; junction bases with no gene match: 5. CDR1 is KGHSH and CDR2 is LQKENI in the germline V gene. The CDR3 DNA is TGTGCCAGCTCACCACCGACTAGCGGGGGGGCCGGGGCCAAAAACATTCAGTACTTC. It codes for CASSPPTSGGAGAKNIQYF.

The chain links TRBV2 to TRBJ1-1; D gene ambiguous. V lost 8 bases and J 8 bases, leaving 15 bases between the germline ends. The germline gives CDR1 SNHLY, CDR2 FYNNEI. The CDR3 is 12 amino acids. The CDR3 reads CASAPRRSEAFF. Here the CDR3 DNA reads TGTGCCAGCGCTCCTCGGCGGTCGGAAGCTTTCTTT.

The chain has TRBV28 and TRBJ2-7, with 11 bases identical to TRBD1. The junction had 8 bases not matched to a gene; V was cut back by 7 bases and J by 3 bases. Germline CDR1 is MDHEN and CDR2 is SYDVKM. The CDR3 runs 15 residues. CDR3 sequence (DNA): TGTGCCAGCACCCCCCCCGGGACAGGGGGCTACGAGCAGTACTTC. This gives the protein CASTPPGTGGYEQYF. The complete variable domain, with remaining parts taken from reference TRBV28 and TRBJ2-7, reads DVKVTQSSRYLVKRTGEKVFLECVQDMDHENMFWYRQDPGLGLRLIYFSYDVKMKEKGDIPEGYSVSREKKERFSLILESASTNQTSMYLCASTPPGTGGYEQYFGPGTRLTVT.

The chain employs TRBV10-1 and TRBJ2-3; 11 positions agree with TRBD2. CDR1 WNHNN and CDR2 SYGVQD come from the germline V gene (reference sequence). The CDR3 is 16 residues long. J lost 0 bases, V lost 8 bases, and 7 bases had no gene match. The CDR3: CASPPGLADSTDTQYF. As DNA, the CDR3 is TGCGCCAGCCCTCCGGGACTAGCGGATAGCACAGATACGCAGTATTTT.

This chain uses TRBV2 with TRBJ1-5; D unresolved. Germline values: CDR1 SNHLY, CDR2 FYNNEI. The CDR3 runs 14 residues. The germline V and J ends were trimmed by 1 base and 5 bases, with 9 bases remaining between them. The CDR3 DNA follows: TGTGCCAGCAGTGAAGTTTCGGGTTATCAGCCCCAGCATTTT. It translates to CASSEVSGYQPQHF.